What follows are 17 T cell receptor beta chains derived from one specimen sequenced in a study of blood T cell repertoires in COVID-19. The method was immunoSEQ multiplex PCR; TCRdb's version includes in-frame clones alone and lacks a portion of them. The table records some 330,000 clones, roughly 90% of them present only once. Material for sequencing was peripheral blood. These receptor sequences come from a woman aged 45-65 years with active or convalescent COVID-19.

The rearrangement joins TRBV4-3 to TRBJ1-4; D remains unclear. Trimming took off 0 bases at V and 4 bases at J, with 15 bases between the two ends. Per germline, CDR1 LGHNA and CDR2 YSLEER. This CDR3 comprises 17 residues. The CDR3 loop reads CASSQDPPGSVNEKLFF. CDR3 nucleotides: TGCGCCAGCAGCCAAGATCCCCCCGGCAGCGTTAATGAAAAACTGTTTTTT.

The chain is built from TRBV7-2 and TRBJ1-2; 10 bases agree with TRBD1. The CDR3 is 16 amino acids. From germline, CDR1 is SGHTA and CDR2 FQGNSA. V lost 1 base to trimming and J lost 3 bases; unmatched junction nucleotides: 5. The CDR3 sequence: CASSLGGTGADYGYTF. The DNA of the CDR3 is TGTGCCAGCAGCTTAGGGGGGACAGGGGCAGACTATGGCTACACCTTC.

The V gene is TRBV30, the J gene TRBJ2-7, with 11 bases matching TRBD1. The CDR3 runs to 13 residues. Unmatched junction bases numbered 3, after V lost 5 bases and J lost 3 bases. Per germline, CDR1 GTSNPN and CDR2 SVGIG (reference sequence). This chain's CDR3 is CAWAGTGGYEQYF. The CDR3 DNA reads as TGTGCCTGGGCCGGGACAGGGGGCTACGAGCAGTACTTC.

The J gene is TRBJ1-6, the V gene TRBV10-3; no clear D. The CDR3 spans 12 residues. The germline V gene has CDR1 ENHRY and CDR2 SYGVKD. Trimming removed 11 bases from V and 8 bases from J, with 13 bases in between. The CDR3 here is CAAGEVDSPLHF. CDR3 sequence (DNA): TGTGCCGCGGGAGAAGTGGATTCACCCCTCCACTTT.

The chain recombines TRBV4-1 with TRBJ2-2; D remains unclear. This CDR3 contains 16 residues. Germline CDR1 reads MGHRA; CDR2 reads YSYEKL. The V end lost 1 base, the J end lost 0 bases, and 9 bases lay between the germline ends. For the CDR3, the DNA is TGCGCCAGCAGCCAAGCGGGTCCACCGAACACCGGGGAGCTGTTTTTT. Amino acids: CASSQAGPPNTGELFF.

This clone was recorded a few times. The chain has TRBV5-4 and TRBJ1-6; no definite D call. Germline V gene lookup returns CDR1 SGHNT and CDR2 YYREEE (reference sequence). The CDR3 loop spans 13 amino acids. V lost 1 base and J lost 10, with 9 bases in between. CDR3 residues: CASSLSTNSPLHF. DNA of the CDR3: TGTGCCAGCAGCTTGTCCACAAACTCACCCCTCCACTTT.

The CDR3 spells CASSRRGTPTNYGYTF. The CDR3 coding sequence is TGTGCCAGCAGTCGAAGGGGTACCCCTACTAACTATGGCTACACCTTC. V gene TRBV6-6 combines with J gene TRBJ1-2; tentative D call: TRBD1 (5 bases). V shed 5 bases and J shed 0 bases, with 16 bases lying between them. Germline lookup yields CDR1 MNHNY and CDR2 SVGAGI (reference sequence). This CDR3 has 16 amino acids.

The chain links TRBV6-2 or TRBV6-3 to TRBJ2-5, with D unclear. The CDR3 runs 12 residues. Per germline, CDR1 MNHEY and CDR2 SVGEGT. Between the trimmed V and J ends, which lost 2 bases and 4 bases, there was a span of 5 bases. The CDR3 DNA follows: TGTGCCAGCAGTTACGTTCTAGAGACCCAGTACTTC. Encoded protein: CASSYVLETQYF.

The rearrangement links TRBV18 to TRBJ1-1; 8 bases fit TRBD1. Losses at the gene ends were 1 base for V and 4 bases for J; bases not matched to a gene: 8. Germline CDR1 reads KGHSH; CDR2 reads LQKENI. The CDR3 extends over 16 amino acids. The CDR3 here is CASSPRLEGTGTEAFF. The CDR3 bases are TGTGCCAGCTCACCACGACTAGAGGGGACAGGCACTGAAGCTTTCTTT.

V and J are TRBV20-1 and TRBJ1-2; 9 bases fit TRBD1. Germline loops: CDR1 DFQATT, CDR2 SNEGSKA (reference sequence). V lost 3 bases to trimming and J lost 6 bases; unmatched junction nucleotides: 5. The CDR3 totals 13 residues. The CDR3 region has the DNA TGCAGTGCTAGTGGGGGACAGGGTGATGGCTACACCTTC. Its translation is CSASGGQGDGYTF.

This clone was detected only once. The rearrangement links TRBV4-1 to TRBJ1-1, with TRBD1 matching over 9 bases. CDR3 length: 16 residues. After removal of 2 bases from V and 5 bases from J, the junction contained 9 bases not matched to a gene. The V gene's germline CDR1 is MGHRA and CDR2 YSYEKL. The CDR3 spells CASSQQKWTGETEAFF. In nucleotides, the CDR3 is TGCGCCAGCAGCCAACAAAAATGGACAGGGGAAACTGAAGCTTTCTTT.

The chain uses TRBV6-5 and TRBJ1-1; no reliable D call. The germline V gene encodes CDR1 MNHEY and CDR2 SVGAGI. The V end lost 2 bases, the J end lost 2 bases, and 3 bases lay between the germline ends. CDR3 length: 12 residues. DNA of the CDR3: TGTGCCAGCAGTTACCCAAACACTGAAGCTTTCTTT. Protein product: CASSYPNTEAFF.

V and J are TRBV2 and TRBJ2-1, with D perhaps matching TRBD1 (6 bases). The ends were cut back, 6 bases at V and 4 bases at J, with 10 bases in the middle. The germline V gene encodes CDR1 SNHLY and CDR2 FYNNEI. The CDR3 length is 13 residues. CDR3 sequence reads: CASRETGYNEQFF. CDR3 DNA sequence: TGTGCCAGCAGGGAAACAGGGTACAATGAGCAGTTCTTC.

The rearrangement uses TRBV19 and TRBJ1-5; 9 bases fit TRBD1. Per the germline V gene, CDR1 is LNHDA and CDR2 is SQIVND (reference sequence). The trim removed 4 bases at V and 5 bases at J, leaving 9 bases unmatched. This CDR3 is built from 16 residues. The CDR3 reads CASSTLDRGSDQPQHF. DNA for the CDR3: TGTGCCAGTAGTACTCTCGACAGGGGGTCGGATCAGCCCCAGCATTTT.

The chain links TRBV19 to TRBJ2-1; TRBD2 might be the D (6 bases). V shed 5 bases and J shed 0 bases, with 11 bases lying between them. This CDR3 contains 15 residues. Germline V CDR1 and CDR2: LNHDA, SQIVND (reference sequence). The CDR3 loop reads CASSFTGDSYNEQFF. CDR3 nucleotides: TGTGCCAGTAGTTTCACGGGGGACTCCTACAATGAGCAGTTCTTC.

The chain carries TRBV7-9 and TRBJ2-7; D perhaps matches TRBD1 (5 bases). The CDR3 runs to 17 residues. Trimming took off 5 bases at V and 0 bases at J, with 20 bases between the two ends. Germline-derived CDR1 and CDR2 are SEHNR and FQNEAQ (reference sequence). The CDR3 reads CASSTIKGPRSSYEQYF. The DNA for the CDR3 is TGTGCCAGCAGCACGATTAAGGGGCCTAGGAGCTCCTACGAGCAGTACTTC.

This chain uses TRBV7-3 with TRBJ1-1; D not resolved. The CDR3 length is 18 residues. Germline V gene data show CDR1 as SGHTA and CDR2 as FQGTGA. Trimming removed 5 bases from V and 3 bases from J, with 25 bases in between. CDR3 DNA: TGTGCCAGCAGCCCCGTCGGGATAAGACGGAGGGAAGACACTGAAGCTTTCTTT. It encodes CASSPVGIRRREDTEAFF. The full variable domain, in which reference TRBV7-3 and TRBJ1-1 provide the parts outside the CDR3, is GAGVSQTPSNKVTEKGKYVELRCDPISGHTALYWYRQSLGQGPEFLIYFQGTGAADDSGLPNDRFFAVRPEGSVSTLKIQRTERGDSAVYLCASSPVGIRRREDTEAFFGQGTRLTVV.